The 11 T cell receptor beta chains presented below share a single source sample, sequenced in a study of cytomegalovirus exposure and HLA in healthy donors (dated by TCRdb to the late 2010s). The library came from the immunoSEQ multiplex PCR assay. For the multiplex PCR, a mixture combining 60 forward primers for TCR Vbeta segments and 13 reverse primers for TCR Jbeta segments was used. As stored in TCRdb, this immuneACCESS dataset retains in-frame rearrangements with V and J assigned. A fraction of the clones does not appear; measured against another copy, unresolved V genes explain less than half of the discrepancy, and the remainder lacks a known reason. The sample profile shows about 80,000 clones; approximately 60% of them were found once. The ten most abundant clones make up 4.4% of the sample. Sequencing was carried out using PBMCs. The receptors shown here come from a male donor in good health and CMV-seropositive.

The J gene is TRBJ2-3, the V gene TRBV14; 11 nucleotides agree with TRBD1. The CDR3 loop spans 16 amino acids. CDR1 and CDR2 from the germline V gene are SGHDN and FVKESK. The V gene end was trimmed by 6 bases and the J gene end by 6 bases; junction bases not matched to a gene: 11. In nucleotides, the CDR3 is TGTGCCAGCAGTCTCCTCGGACAGGGGGCAGGGGATACGCAGTATTTT. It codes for CASSLLGQGAGDTQYF.

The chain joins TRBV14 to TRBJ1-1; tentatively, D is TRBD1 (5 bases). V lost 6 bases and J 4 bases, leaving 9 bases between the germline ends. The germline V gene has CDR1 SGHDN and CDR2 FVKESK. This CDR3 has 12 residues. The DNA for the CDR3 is TGTGCCAGCAGTCAGGGTTCCACTGAAGCTTTCTTT. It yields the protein CASSQGSTEAFF.

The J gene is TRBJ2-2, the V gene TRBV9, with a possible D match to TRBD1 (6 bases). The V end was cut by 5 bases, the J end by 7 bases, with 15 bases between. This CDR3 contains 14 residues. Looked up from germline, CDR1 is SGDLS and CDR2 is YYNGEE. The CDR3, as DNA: TGTGCCAGCAGGGAACTCCAAGGGGGCGGGGAGCTGTTTTTT. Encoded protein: CASRELQGGGELFF.

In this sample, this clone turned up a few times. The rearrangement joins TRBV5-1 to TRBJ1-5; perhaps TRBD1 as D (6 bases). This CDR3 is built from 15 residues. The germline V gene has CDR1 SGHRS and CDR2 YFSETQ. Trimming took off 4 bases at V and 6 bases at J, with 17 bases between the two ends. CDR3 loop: CASSPDSSRGQPQHF. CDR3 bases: TGCGCCAGCAGCCCCGACAGTTCCAGGGGTCAGCCCCAGCATTTT.

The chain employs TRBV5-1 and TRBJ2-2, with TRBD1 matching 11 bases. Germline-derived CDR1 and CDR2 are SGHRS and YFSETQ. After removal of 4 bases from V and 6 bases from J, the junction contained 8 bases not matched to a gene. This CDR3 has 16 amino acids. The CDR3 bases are TGCGCCAGCAGCCTTAAAGGGACAGGGGGACCCGGGGAGCTGTTTTTT. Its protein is CASSLKGTGGPGELFF.

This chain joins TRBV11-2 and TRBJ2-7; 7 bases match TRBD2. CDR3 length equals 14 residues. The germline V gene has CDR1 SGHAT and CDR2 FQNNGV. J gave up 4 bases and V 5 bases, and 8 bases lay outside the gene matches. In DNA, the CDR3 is TGTGCCAGCAGCCCTCGAGCGGGGTGGTACGAGCAGTACTTC. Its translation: CASSPRAGWYEQYF.

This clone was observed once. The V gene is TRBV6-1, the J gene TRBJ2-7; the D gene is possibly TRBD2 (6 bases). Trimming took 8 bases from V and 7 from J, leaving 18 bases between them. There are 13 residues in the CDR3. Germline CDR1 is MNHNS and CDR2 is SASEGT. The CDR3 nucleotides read TGTGCCAGCGTCGGGCTAGCAGGGAGGGAGCAGTACTTC. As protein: CASVGLAGREQYF.

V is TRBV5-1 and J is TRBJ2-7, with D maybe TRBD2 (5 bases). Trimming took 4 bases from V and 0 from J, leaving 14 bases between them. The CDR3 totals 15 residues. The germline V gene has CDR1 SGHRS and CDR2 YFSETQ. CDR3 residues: CASSREPWISYEQYF. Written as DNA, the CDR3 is TGCGCCAGCAGCCGGGAACCTTGGATCTCCTACGAGCAGTACTTC.

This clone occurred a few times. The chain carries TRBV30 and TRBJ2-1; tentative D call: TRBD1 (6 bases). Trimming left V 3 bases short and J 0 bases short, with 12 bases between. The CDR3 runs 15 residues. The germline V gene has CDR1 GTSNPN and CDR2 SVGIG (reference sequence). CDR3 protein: CAWRRADSSYNEQFF. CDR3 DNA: TGTGCCTGGAGGCGAGCGGACAGCTCCTACAATGAGCAGTTCTTC.

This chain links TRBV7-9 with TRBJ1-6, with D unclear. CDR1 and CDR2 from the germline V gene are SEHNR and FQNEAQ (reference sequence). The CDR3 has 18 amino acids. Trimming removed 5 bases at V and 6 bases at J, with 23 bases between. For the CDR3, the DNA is TGTGCCAGCAGCCATCCTTATCGGTCCCGTCTCCTTAATTCACCCCTCCACTTT. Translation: CASSHPYRSRLLNSPLHF.

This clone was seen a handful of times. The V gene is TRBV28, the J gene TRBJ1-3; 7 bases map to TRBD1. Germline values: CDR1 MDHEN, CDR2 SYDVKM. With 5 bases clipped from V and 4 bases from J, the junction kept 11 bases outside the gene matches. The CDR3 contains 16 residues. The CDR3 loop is CASSLPTGHIGNTIYF. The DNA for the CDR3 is TGTGCCAGCAGTCTCCCGACAGGGCATATCGGAAACACCATATATTTT.